This is a list of T cell receptor beta chains from one sample in a study of blood T cell repertoires in COVID-19. The method was immunoSEQ multiplex PCR; TCRdb's version includes in-frame clones alone and lacks a portion of them. The table records approximately 210,000 clones, around 83% of them present only once. What was sequenced was peripheral blood. The receptors originated from a woman aged 45-65 years with acute or convalescent COVID-19. Each CDR3 is given with its conserved first and last residue. D genes are given only for firm matches. Not all rows give a size; the values are once, few, many and, for expanded clones, a class.

j_call	d_call	clone_size	v_call	cdr3_aa	cdr3_nt
TRBJ2-7	TRBD1	NA	TRBV6-9	CASSYYPGQGFFEQYF	TGTGCCAGCAGTTATTATCCAGGACAGGGCTTTTTCGAGCAGTACTTC
TRBJ1-1	TRBD1	NA	TRBV5-1	CASSTRQGGDTEAFF	TGCGCCAGCAGCACCCGACAGGGAGGTGACACTGAAGCTTTCTTT
TRBJ2-2	TRBD1	NA	TRBV10-3	CAIRDRDTGELFF	TGTGCCATCAGGGACAGGGATACCGGGGAGCTGTTTTTT
TRBJ1-6	TRBD1	NA	TRBV19	CASSTPGQKNSPLHF	TGTGCCAGTAGTACGCCGGGACAGAAAAATTCACCCCTCCACTTT
TRBJ2-5	NA	NA	TRBV3-1/TRBV3-2	CASSQGAEQETQYF	TGTGCCAGCAGCCAAGGGGCTGAACAAGAGACCCAGTACTTC
TRBJ2-2	NA	once	TRBV3-1/TRBV3-2	CASSHLTGELFF	TGTGCCAGCAGCCACCTAACCGGGGAGCTGTTTTTT
TRBJ2-2	TRBD1	once	TRBV5-1	CASSGQGAGTGELFF	TGCGCCAGCAGCGGACAGGGGGCGGGCACCGGGGAGCTGTTTTTT
TRBJ2-7	TRBD2	many	TRBV20-1	CSASLAVLTIYEQYF	TGCAGTGCTAGTCTAGCGGTCCTGACGATCTACGAGCAGTACTTC
TRBJ2-2	NA	NA	TRBV18	CASSLTPNTGELFF	TGTGCCAGCTCCCTGACACCGAACACCGGGGAGCTGTTTTTT
TRBJ1-2	TRBD1	NA	TRBV24-1	CATWGQGYGYTF	TGTGCCACCTGGGGACAGGGGTATGGCTACACCTTC
TRBJ2-7	NA	NA	TRBV15	CATSGSGDYEQYF	TGTGCCACCAGCGGCTCAGGGGACTACGAGCAGTACTTC
TRBJ2-7	NA	NA	TRBV6-1	CASSYRESSYEQYF	TGTGCCAGCAGCTACAGGGAAAGCTCCTACGAGCAGTACTTC
TRBJ2-1	NA	NA	TRBV7-8	CASSLIRTLQYNEQFF	TGTGCCAGCAGCCTCATCCGGACTCTACAATACAATGAGCAGTTCTTC
TRBJ1-2	TRBD1	NA	TRBV2	CASLGGTGFGGYTF	TGTGCCAGCCTGGGTGGGACAGGGTTTGGTGGCTACACCTTC
TRBJ1-1	NA	NA	TRBV28	CASSLLRGKNTEAFF	TGTGCCAGCAGTTTGCTCAGAGGGAAGAACACTGAAGCTTTCTTT
TRBJ2-7	NA	NA	TRBV5-1	CASSLAPSGDTYEQYF	TGCGCCAGCAGCTTGGCTCCCAGCGGGGACACCTACGAGCAGTACTTC
TRBJ2-1	NA	NA	TRBV19	CASSLGSYNEQFF	TGTGCCAGTAGTTTAGGCAGCTACAATGAGCAGTTCTTC
TRBJ1-1	NA	NA	TRBV3-1/TRBV3-2	CASSQEGTGLEAFF	TGTGCCAGCAGCCAAGAAGGAACGGGGTTGGAAGCTTTCTTT
TRBJ2-7	NA	NA	TRBV3-1/TRBV3-2	CASSIRAYEQYF	TGTGCCAGCAGCATCAGGGCCTACGAGCAGTACTTC
TRBJ2-7	TRBD2	NA	TRBV7-9	CASSLDFGLAGSSYEQYF	TGTGCCAGCAGCTTAGACTTCGGGCTAGCGGGGTCCTCCTACGAGCAGTACTTC
TRBJ1-3	TRBD1	NA	TRBV30	CAWEQGNSGNTIYF	TGTGCCTGGGAACAGGGGAACTCTGGAAACACCATATATTTT
TRBJ1-2	TRBD1	once	TRBV5-1	CASSITGADGYTF	TGCGCCAGCAGCATCACAGGGGCGGATGGCTACACCTTC
TRBJ2-7	TRBD1	NA	TRBV29-1	CSVPGTGAYEQYF	TGCAGCGTCCCCGGGACAGGAGCCTACGAGCAGTACTTC
TRBJ2-5	TRBD2	NA	TRBV5-4	CASSGGGEKRVRETQYF	TGTGCCAGCAGCGGGGGGGGAGAAAAAAGGGTTAGAGAGACCCAGTACTTC
TRBJ1-3	NA	NA	TRBV9	CASSVAGSPGGNTIYF	TGTGCCAGCAGCGTAGCGGGGTCGCCAGGCGGAAACACCATATATTTT
TRBJ1-6	TRBD1	NA	TRBV20-1	CSASWVRDRTNSPLHF	TGCAGTGCTAGTTGGGTCCGGGACAGGACAAATTCACCCCTCCACTTT
TRBJ2-1	NA	NA	TRBV9	CASSGLGTYSYNEQFF	TGTGCCAGCAGTGGGCTGGGCACATACTCCTACAATGAGCAGTTCTTC
TRBJ2-7	NA	NA	TRBV24-1	CATRGPLPPPGEQYF	TGTGCCACCAGGGGTCCTTTACCTCCCCCGGGCGAGCAGTACTTC
TRBJ2-1	TRBD1	NA	TRBV28	CASSFRGRSDEQFF	TGTGCCAGCAGTTTCAGGGGGCGATCAGATGAGCAGTTCTTC